These T cell receptor beta chains were read from a single sample in a study of blood T cell repertoires in COVID-19. Sequenced by immunoSEQ multiplex PCR; TCRdb stores in-frame clones only, minus some. The sample lists approximately 90,000 clones; around 88% were seen once. The sequenced sample consisted of peripheral blood. Receptors were obtained from a woman over 75 with acute or convalescent COVID-19. Both conserved end residues are part of each CDR3. Each record gives: V gene, clone size, J gene, CDR3 protein. Clone sizes are given selectively: once, few, many, or a class where the clone is expanded.

V: TRBV10-3; size: -; J: TRBJ2-5; CDR3: CAARSSGQETQYF
V: TRBV20-1; size: -; J: TRBJ1-4; CDR3: CSATRYEKLFF
V: TRBV18; size: once; J: TRBJ2-5; CDR3: CASSPDSKETQYF
V: TRBV28; size: -; J: TRBJ2-2; CDR3: CASSYTGNTGELFF
V: TRBV10-3; size: -; J: TRBJ1-2; CDR3: CAIKPGQGATGYTF
V: TRBV5-1; size: -; J: TRBJ1-1; CDR3: CASSLSRGQTEAFF
V: TRBV3-1/TRBV3-2; size: -; J: TRBJ2-6; CDR3: CASSLQDRGTGANVLTF
V: TRBV11-3; size: -; J: TRBJ2-2; CDR3: CASSFDPLEGGTGELFF
V: TRBV6-5; size: -; J: TRBJ2-7; CDR3: CASNPRVAGSYEQYF
V: TRBV6-6; size: -; J: TRBJ1-2; CDR3: CASTGFWTLSNYGYTF
V: TRBV6-5; size: once; J: TRBJ1-4; CDR3: CASRRIWGGDEKLFF
V: TRBV5-4; size: -; J: TRBJ2-4; CDR3: CASSNLGQGRNIQYF
V: TRBV19; size: once; J: TRBJ2-4; CDR3: CASSTMGQGADIQYF
V: TRBV11-2; size: -; J: TRBJ1-5; CDR3: CASSPGQSNQPQHF
V: TRBV27; size: -; J: TRBJ2-2; CDR3: CASSLRQLTGELFF
V: TRBV7-7; size: -; J: TRBJ2-5; CDR3: CASSLGGTAQETQYF
V: TRBV5-1; size: -; J: TRBJ2-7; CDR3: CASSFTGDRYEQYF
V: TRBV18; size: -; J: TRBJ1-3; CDR3: CASSPSQGAKGNTIYF
V: TRBV11-3; size: -; J: TRBJ1-2; CDR3: CASSSRRDGYTF
V: TRBV18; size: -; J: TRBJ2-7; CDR3: CASSPRGVGDRASEQYF
V: TRBV5-1; size: -; J: TRBJ2-3; CDR3: CASSLATRGGDTQYF
V: TRBV27; size: once; J: TRBJ1-2; CDR3: CASSAGTGKKNDYGYTF
V: TRBV4-1; size: -; J: TRBJ1-6; CDR3: CASSQDPSSSLNSPLHF
V: TRBV12-3/TRBV12-4; size: -; J: TRBJ1-4; CDR3: CASTAGTNEKLFF
V: TRBV7-3; size: -; J: TRBJ1-6; CDR3: CASSLGVGNSPLHF
V: TRBV14; size: -; J: TRBJ1-1; CDR3: CASSLLRNTEAFF
V: TRBV19; size: -; J: TRBJ1-2; CDR3: CASSPAPRSEGYGYTF
V: TRBV19; size: few; J: TRBJ1-1; CDR3: CASSIDWSVTGPLTEAFF
V: TRBV4-1; size: -; J: TRBJ2-5; CDR3: CASSLPGGAETQYF
V: TRBV5-1; size: -; J: TRBJ1-4; CDR3: CASSLDTNEKLFF
V: TRBV7-9; size: -; J: TRBJ2-7; CDR3: CASSYRVAGDSYEQYF
V: TRBV3-1/TRBV3-2; size: -; J: TRBJ1-3; CDR3: CASSQGQIRNTIYF
V: TRBV5-1; size: -; J: TRBJ2-3; CDR3: CASSLALRGGTDTQYF
V: TRBV7-9; size: -; J: TRBJ1-5; CDR3: CASSFGTGVNQPQHF
V: TRBV5-4; size: once; J: TRBJ1-2; CDR3: CASSLDRGQVYGYTF
V: TRBV2; size: few; J: TRBJ1-3; CDR3: CASSEAKTGVRNTIYF
V: TRBV10-2; size: -; J: TRBJ2-5; CDR3: CASSEPRGGRRETQYF
V: TRBV21-1; size: -; J: TRBJ2-6; CDR3: CASSRATGAGANVLTF
V: TRBV5-4; size: few; J: TRBJ2-7; CDR3: CASSSGLAGALGSYEQYF
V: TRBV19; size: -; J: TRBJ2-2; CDR3: CASSMPRIPGTGELFF
V: TRBV10-3; size: few; J: TRBJ1-5; CDR3: CASAGGNQPQHF
V: TRBV12-5; size: -; J: TRBJ2-7; CDR3: CASGLGTGSYEQYF
V: TRBV27; size: once; J: TRBJ2-7; CDR3: CASRAKGAHYNYEQYF
V: TRBV3-1/TRBV3-2; size: -; J: TRBJ2-1; CDR3: CASSQGGGIEQFF
V: TRBV5-1; size: -; J: TRBJ1-1; CDR3: CASSTGQVTGAFF
V: TRBV30; size: -; J: TRBJ1-2; CDR3: CAWRANPPYGYTF
V: TRBV10-1; size: -; J: TRBJ2-3; CDR3: CASSARTSGGTDTQYF
V: TRBV6-5; size: -; J: TRBJ1-2; CDR3: CASTNEGGGYTF
V: TRBV19; size: -; J: TRBJ2-3; CDR3: CASSMASLAGRNTDTQYF
V: TRBV13; size: -; J: TRBJ2-7; CDR3: CASSLEGFGGGYYEQYF
V: TRBV12-3/TRBV12-4; size: -; J: TRBJ1-2; CDR3: CASSLRQGRGYTF
V: TRBV18; size: -; J: TRBJ2-2; CDR3: CASSPQRQKNTGELFF
V: TRBV3-1/TRBV3-2; size: -; J: TRBJ1-2; CDR3: CASSHKGWTSEHYGYTF
V: TRBV7-3; size: -; J: TRBJ2-3; CDR3: CASSGGTAPSVDTQYF
V: TRBV11-2; size: -; J: TRBJ2-2; CDR3: CASSLSRYTGELFF